Listed below are T cell receptor beta chains from one sample, sequenced in a study of blood T cell repertoires in COVID-19. Clones were read by immunoSEQ multiplex PCR, and TCRdb kept only the in-frame ones, dropping some. This sample has roughly 68,000 clones; just over 85% occur once, and the top ten carry about 5%. Sequences were obtained from peripheral blood. The source is a human donor in a cohort sampled during active COVID-19. CDR3s include the opening cysteine and the closing phenylalanine or tryptophan. A D gene is named only where the DNA matches it firmly. Expanded clones get a size class; other rows say once, few or many, or leave the size out.

V gene	D gene	clone size	J gene	CDR3 protein	CDR3 DNA
TRBV6-4	NA	NA	TRBJ2-3	CASSDTSTDTQYF	TGTGCCAGCAGTGACACTAGCACAGATACGCAGTATTTT
TRBV7-2	NA	NA	TRBJ1-3	CASRSTGSSGNTIYF	TGTGCCAGCAGGTCGACAGGCAGCTCTGGAAACACCATATATTTT
TRBV4-3	NA	NA	TRBJ1-1	CASSQDEGIGAEAFF	TGCGCCAGCAGCCAAGATGAGGGCATTGGAGCTGAAGCTTTCTTT
TRBV27	TRBD2	NA	TRBJ2-7	CASSFLAGGPYEQYF	TGTGCCAGCAGTTTCTTAGCGGGAGGGCCCTACGAGCAGTACTTC
TRBV15	NA	NA	TRBJ2-5	CATRLQGGETQYF	TGTGCCACCAGGCTACAGGGTGGCGAGACCCAGTACTTC
TRBV6-1	NA	once	TRBJ2-7	CASSEKFTGDYEQYF	TGTGCCAGCAGTGAAAAGTTCACAGGCGATTACGAGCAGTACTTC
TRBV5-1	TRBD2	NA	TRBJ2-3	CASSLVAGSTDTQYF	TGCGCCAGCAGCTTGGTAGCGGGGAGCACAGATACGCAGTATTTT
TRBV19	NA	NA	TRBJ1-3	CASSPGVGNTIYF	TGTGCCAGTAGTCCAGGGGTAGGAAACACCATATATTTT
TRBV10-1	NA	few	TRBJ2-7	CASGPPSAGGYEQYF	TGCGCCAGCGGACCCCCTAGCGCCGGGGGATACGAGCAGTACTTC
TRBV14	TRBD2	NA	TRBJ2-3	CASSPPTNKRGGHTDTQYF	TGTGCCAGCAGCCCGCCTACCAATAAGCGGGGGGGACACACAGATACGCAGTATTTT
TRBV6-2/TRBV6-3	NA	NA	TRBJ1-2	CASSLPPGVPGYTF	TGTGCCAGCAGTCTCCCCCCGGGGGTCCCTGGCTACACCTTC
TRBV19	NA	NA	TRBJ1-5	CASSYGKMSNQPQHF	TGTGCCAGTAGTTACGGGAAGATGAGCAATCAGCCCCAGCATTTT
TRBV7-6	NA	NA	TRBJ1-3	CASRAMGGGPDEGKGPGNTIYF	TGTGCCAGCAGAGCTATGGGAGGGGGACCGGACGAGGGAAAGGGCCCTGGAAACACCATATATTTT
TRBV27	TRBD1	NA	TRBJ2-5	CASNSGQGETQYF	TGTGCCAGCAATTCGGGACAGGGGGAGACCCAGTACTTC
TRBV7-8	TRBD1	NA	TRBJ1-1	CASSLRDRVGNTEAFF	TGTGCCAGCAGCCTACGGGACAGGGTCGGAAACACTGAAGCTTTCTTT
TRBV5-1	TRBD1	NA	TRBJ2-2	CASFFYGTGKSGELFF	TGCGCCAGCTTCTTCTACGGGACAGGTAAGTCCGGGGAGCTGTTTTTT
TRBV7-9	TRBD2	NA	TRBJ2-1	CASRTSGRNEQFF	TGTGCCAGCAGGACTAGCGGCAGAAATGAGCAGTTCTTC
TRBV9	TRBD1	NA	TRBJ1-3	CASNPTGTGNTIYF	TGTGCCAGCAACCCGACAGGGACTGGAAACACCATATATTTT
TRBV27	TRBD2	NA	TRBJ2-2	CASSYRLAGRGGELFF	TGTGCCAGCAGCTACAGACTAGCGGGGCGGGGCGGGGAGCTGTTTTTT
TRBV6-5	NA	NA	TRBJ1-1	CATSPHRNMNTEAFF	TGTGCCACCTCCCCCCACAGGAATATGAACACTGAAGCTTTCTTT
TRBV6-2/TRBV6-3	TRBD1	once	TRBJ1-5	CASSYSHRGHQPQHF	TGTGCCAGCAGTTACTCGCACAGGGGCCATCAGCCCCAGCATTTT
TRBV6-5	TRBD1	NA	TRBJ1-2	CASSFYRGDYGYTF	TGTGCCAGCAGTTTCTACAGGGGTGATTATGGCTACACCTTC
TRBV5-1	NA	NA	TRBJ2-1	CASSLNGIREQFF	TGCGCCAGCAGCTTGAACGGGATACGAGAGCAGTTCTTC
TRBV7-2	NA	NA	TRBJ1-5	CASSRDSGGNQPQHF	TGTGCCAGCAGTCGGGACTCTGGCGGCAATCAGCCCCAGCATTTT
TRBV18	TRBD1	NA	TRBJ1-1	CASSPWSIGQGLEAFF	TGTGCCAGCTCACCATGGTCTATAGGACAGGGGCTTGAAGCTTTCTTT
TRBV4-2	TRBD1	NA	TRBJ2-5	CASSQGQGETQYF	TGTGCCAGCAGCCAAGGACAGGGGGAGACCCAGTACTTC
TRBV5-1	TRBD2	NA	TRBJ2-5	CASSRTLAGGYQETQYF	TGCGCCAGCAGCCGTACACTAGCGGGGGGCTACCAAGAGACCCAGTACTTC
TRBV14	NA	NA	TRBJ2-3	CASSQGGRRTDTQYF	TGTGCCAGCAGCCAAGGTGGGAGACGCACAGATACGCAGTATTTT
TRBV29-1	NA	NA	TRBJ2-5	CSVRVSQRLQETQYF	TGCAGCGTACGGGTCTCCCAACGCTTACAAGAGACCCAGTACTTC
TRBV7-2	NA	NA	TRBJ2-5	CASSLTIETQYF	TGTGCCAGCAGCTTAACTATCGAGACCCAGTACTTC
TRBV6-2/TRBV6-3	NA	NA	TRBJ1-2	CASSYSRGYGYTF	TGTGCCAGCAGTTACTCAAGGGGATATGGCTACACCTTC
TRBV5-1	TRBD1	NA	TRBJ2-7	CASSLGTGGYEQYF	TGCGCCAGCAGCTTGGGGACAGGGGGCTACGAGCAGTACTTC
TRBV4-1	NA	NA	TRBJ2-7	CASSQAGTRSYEQYF	TGCGCCAGCAGCCAAGCAGGAACGCGCTCCTACGAGCAGTACTTC
TRBV5-6	NA	few	TRBJ1-2	CASSLSDWGLGYTF	TGTGCCAGCAGCTTGTCGGATTGGGGGCTCGGCTACACCTTC
TRBV28	NA	NA	TRBJ1-5	CASSSAGGGLQPQHF	TGTGCCAGCAGCTCCGCCGGGGGAGGTTTGCAGCCCCAGCATTTT
TRBV2	TRBD1	few	TRBJ2-7	CASKDRGYEQYF	TGTGCCAGCAAAGACAGGGGCTACGAGCAGTACTTC
TRBV5-1	NA	NA	TRBJ1-1	CASSAGRTRYTEAFF	TGCGCCAGCAGCGCCGGACGGACTCGGTACACTGAAGCTTTCTTT
TRBV7-6	TRBD2	NA	TRBJ2-3	CASSLAGGITDTQYF	TGTGCCAGCAGCTTAGCGGGGGGGATCACAGATACGCAGTATTTT
TRBV28	NA	NA	TRBJ1-1	CASSLIGGGARTEAFF	TGTGCCAGCAGTTTAATTGGAGGGGGGGCGCGTACTGAAGCTTTCTTT
TRBV19	TRBD2	NA	TRBJ2-5	CASSFGLAGPFGETQYF	TGTGCCAGTAGTTTTGGACTAGCGGGACCGTTTGGGGAGACCCAGTACTTC
TRBV2	NA	NA	TRBJ1-5	CASGATGGPQHF	TGTGCCAGCGGGGCGACGGGGGGCCCCCAGCATTTT
TRBV19	TRBD2	NA	TRBJ2-7	CASSRFGGTTYEQYF	TGTGCCAGTAGTCGATTCGGGGGGACCACCTACGAGCAGTACTTC
TRBV7-2	TRBD2	NA	TRBJ2-1	CASSLSGGAGNEQFF	TGTGCCAGCAGCTTGAGCGGGGGGGCGGGCAATGAGCAGTTCTTC
TRBV7-2	TRBD2	NA	TRBJ2-7	CASSLEAAAGPYEQYF	TGTGCCAGCAGCCTAGAGGCGGCAGCGGGGCCCTACGAGCAGTACTTC
TRBV4-3	NA	NA	TRBJ2-3	CASSQELSEYTDTQYF	TGCGCCAGCAGCCAAGAACTTAGCGAATACACAGATACGCAGTATTTT
TRBV9	TRBD2	NA	TRBJ2-7	CASSVGPSGNYEQYF	TGTGCCAGCAGCGTGGGGCCCAGCGGGAACTACGAGCAGTACTTC
TRBV6-5	NA	NA	TRBJ2-1	CARGRNEQFF	TGTGCCAGGGGGAGGAATGAGCAGTTCTTC
TRBV2	NA	NA	TRBJ1-1	CASFRELTEAFF	TGTGCCAGCTTCAGGGAATTGACTGAAGCTTTCTTT
TRBV10-1	TRBD1	NA	TRBJ2-1	CASRKTGDNEQFF	TGCGCCAGCAGGAAGACAGGGGACAATGAGCAGTTCTTC
TRBV5-6	TRBD1	NA	TRBJ1-1	CASSYGRDRASTEAFF	TGTGCCAGCAGCTACGGCCGGGACAGGGCGTCCACTGAAGCTTTCTTT
TRBV6-5	NA	NA	TRBJ1-5	CASSYSVTAFNQPQHF	TGTGCCAGCAGTTACTCCGTGACAGCGTTCAATCAGCCCCAGCATTTT
TRBV5-1	NA	NA	TRBJ2-7	CASSLGGRNSYEQYF	TGCGCCAGCAGCTTGGGGGGCAGGAACTCCTACGAGCAGTACTTC
TRBV11-2	TRBD1	NA	TRBJ1-3	CASSLERQGGGNTIYF	TGTGCCAGCAGCTTAGAACGACAGGGCGGTGGAAACACCATATATTTT